The present T cell receptor (beta chain) was sequenced within a study of T cells in localized non-small cell lung cancer (dated by TCRdb to the early 2020s). Notes on the research overall: T cell repertoires of 200 to 250 early-stage NSCLC patients were analyzed, with tumors being compared against uninvolved tumor-adjacent lungs. The cohort consisted of approximately 240 treatment-naive NSCLC patients whose localized lung tumors had been resected. Of the NSCLC patients, 120 to 150 were male and around 99 were female, and the mean age was around 66 years. What the work shows at the level of the full study, not this receptor alone: A median of 57 of the top 100 tumor clones turned up in the paired uninvolved adjacent lung, and under 30 of those clones also ranked among the top 100 of that same adjacent lung. The highest T cell clonality was observed in uninvolved tumor-adjacent lung, where clonality exceeded that of tumor, suggesting that antigenic responses were more focused in uninvolved tumor-adjacent lung. Because multi-region tumor sequencing was not done, intratumor heterogeneity could not be ruled out. Since the design was exploratory, TCR variables were selected using unadjusted p-values with no false-discovery rate correction. Longer overall survival was associated with higher blood T cell density, whereas shorter survival was associated with higher adjacent-lung clonality.

In regard to this clone: Its antigen remains unidentified. There are no base qualities to consult, and no much larger clone falls within one base.

TCR beta CDR3 regions were sequenced from DNA using the immunoSEQ Assay. The authors processed their data as follows. T cell density was computed as TCR beta template counts normalized to usable DNA estimated by amplifying housekeeping genes. Richness was estimated with the preseqR package, extrapolating to 400,000 templates for PBMC samples and 120,000 templates for tissue samples. Clonality was defined as one minus Pielou's evenness. To identify tissue-enriched TCRs, differential abundance testing was run on productive amino-acid clonotypes with a minimum total count of 5 and an alpha of 0.1. The Jaccard Index and the Morisita Overlap Index were used to measure repertoire overlap between compartments. TCR beta CDR3s were clustered by GLIPH together with public tetramer-defined viral CDR3s, and at least three viral sequences plus V-gene enrichment were required for viral motifs. Drawn from immuneACCESS, this table holds only the in-frame rearrangements with V and J called that TCRdb kept. Clones are partly lost; checked studies trace under half to an unresolved V gene and leave the rest unexplained. D and trimming were read from the DNA, whereas the V and J calls and clone size are those reported in that table. The sample profile shows tens of thousands of clones; roughly 81% of them were found once. Of the sample, roughly 14% is held by the ten largest clones.

At diagnosis, peripheral blood, uninvolved tumor-adjacent lung and tumor were collected and stored as a combination of fresh-frozen and FFPE material. For TCR repertoire profiling, blood samples were analyzed as peripheral blood mononuclear cells. V sheds 6 bases and J sheds 1 base, leaving 9 bases between their ends. Reading from cysteine to phenylalanine, the CDR3 counts 13 amino acids. The only DNA kept is the CDR3, 39 bases in frame from the first base. CDR1 and CDR2, looked up from the germline V gene, are MNHNS and SASEGT. The material sequenced was peripheral blood, taken before any cancer treatment. The source of this sequence is a female donor of 60 years or more with stage I lung adenocarcinoma. This chain joins TRBV6-1 to TRBJ1-2; possibly the D gene is TRBD1, per 5 matching bases. The base sequence is TGTGCCAGCAGCGTGACAGATAACTATGGCTACACCTTC. This sequence encodes CASSVTDNYGYTF.